This T cell receptor (beta chain) was sequenced in a study of blood T cell repertoires in COVID-19. Study-level information: The samples span acute and convalescent COVID-19 from the United States, Italy and Spain. From T cells, B-cell-depleted T cells, or PBMCs came the material, which was cDNA or gDNA.

As originally analysed: Nucleated cell number was recorded as an estimate derived from reference gene primer amplification. The data were produced by immunoSEQ multiplex PCR, yet TCRdb's version contains in-frame clones alone and is incomplete. The DNA gave D and trimming, while V, J and clone size come from that table. The sample lists under 450,000 clones, approximately 88% seen once, with over 9.5% in the top ten. Followed over time, Seattle patients had been enrolled while infection was active. V lost 1 base and J lost 0, with 12 bases in between. Per germline, CDR1 LGHDT and CDR2 YNNKEL (reference sequence). The CDR3 length is 16 residues.

Sequencing was carried out using peripheral blood. V and J are TRBV3-1 (or the pseudogene TRBV3-2) and TRBJ1-1; D unresolved. The origin of this receptor is a woman between 45 and 65 years old with COVID-19, enrolled during active disease. CDR3 amino acids: CASSQAWQNMNTEAFF. The CDR3 DNA sequence: TGTGCCAGCAGCCAAGCTTGGCAGAACATGAACACTGAAGCTTTCTTT.